The sequence of this T cell receptor (beta chain) was determined in a study of blood T cell repertoires in COVID-19. Study-level information: Both acute and convalescent COVID-19 samples were obtained from the United States, Italy and Spain. PBMCs, B-cell-depleted T cells, or T cells were the source of the cDNA or gDNA that made up the material.

In the original workflow: The authors estimated nucleated cell counts from reference gene primer amplification. TCRdb keeps only in-frame clones here, not all; method: immunoSEQ multiplex PCR. V and J calls and clone size are those listed in that table; D and trimming were worked out from the DNA. The sample yields some 250,000 clones, approximately 83% seen once. The trim removed 7 bases at V and 4 bases at J, leaving 4 bases unmatched. The germline V gene has CDR1 SQVTM and CDR2 ANQGSEA. CDR3 length equals 13 residues. This study enrolled people aged 18 to 89 from around 25 US geographic areas. The J gene is TRBJ2-1, the V gene TRBV29-1, with TRBD2 matching 10 bases. The TCR sequence derives from a woman between 35 and 50 years old with acute COVID-19. Sequenced material: PBMCs or T cells enriched from blood (not recorded which). The chain's CDR3 is CSARTSGYNEQFF. The CDR3, as DNA: TGCAGCGCGAGGACTAGCGGTTACAATGAGCAGTTCTTC.